This T cell receptor (beta chain) appears in the sequencing data of a study of T cell responses to AZD1222 COVID-19 vaccine. Study-level background: Second-dose timings of about 4 or about 12 weeks were pooled. General study points: Nearly half of the spike-specific TCRs reportedly recognize variant regions that carry no mutations.

In germline, CDR1 is LNHDA, CDR2 SQIVND (reference sequence). CDR3 length: 16 residues. Trimming pared 10 bases from V and 1 base from J, leaving 20 bases between. Produced via immunoSEQ multiplex PCR; TCRdb's table is partial and in-frame only. Found here are 120,000 or so clones, about 90% of them singletons; the top ten hold less than 6.5%. In regard to this clone: Its antigen remains unknown.

This TCR came from an adult in good health. The chain links TRBV19 to TRBJ1-5, with D tentatively TRBD1 (6 bases). The sample here was peripheral blood, taken on day 0 of AZD1222 vaccination. The CDR3 protein is CATLGQGHWSNQPQHF. The CDR3 DNA sequence: TGTGCCACTCTCGGCCAGGGGCACTGGAGCAATCAGCCCCAGCATTTT.